The rows below give T cell receptor beta chains drawn from one sample of a study of control samples from healthy donors and cancer patients. Only in-frame clones appear in the TCRdb table, and some are missing; sequencing was by immunoSEQ multiplex PCR. Among over 100,000 clones listed, approximately 90% were seen once. Sequenced material: blood. These receptors all stem from a woman in her forties or fifties in good health. Both conserved end residues are part of each CDR3. A D gene is named only where the DNA matches it firmly. The listing skips clone size in some rows; elsewhere it reads once, few, many or a size class.

.,TRBJ1-4,TRBV14,.,CASSQGAGEKLFF,TGTGCCAGCAGCCAAGGTGCGGGTGAAAAACTGTTTTTT
TRBD1,TRBJ1-3,TRBV9,.,CASSPPGQTINTIYF,TGTGCCAGCAGCCCTCCGGGACAGACGATAAACACCATATATTTT
.,TRBJ2-1,TRBV7-7,.,CASSLEVEGAYNEQFF,TGTGCCAGCAGCTTAGAGGTTGAGGGCGCCTACAATGAGCAGTTCTTC
.,TRBJ2-2,TRBV6-4,.,CASSARWGPNTGELFF,TGTGCCAGCAGTGCCCGTTGGGGTCCGAACACCGGGGAGCTGTTTTTT
.,TRBJ2-5,TRBV9,.,CASSVDGETQYF,TGTGCCAGCAGCGTAGATGGGGAGACCCAGTACTTC
.,TRBJ1-4,TRBV10-3,.,CAISEKIPGYEKLFF,TGTGCCATCAGTGAAAAGATCCCAGGGTACGAAAAACTGTTTTTT
TRBD2,TRBJ2-7,TRBV7-9,once,CASSGGLAGATMIYEQYF,TGTGCCAGCAGCGGAGGACTAGCGGGGGCCACGATGATCTACGAGCAGTACTTC
.,TRBJ2-2,TRBV3-1/TRBV3-2,.,CASSRTAGTGELFF,TGTGCCAGCAGCCGGACGGCAGGGACCGGGGAGCTGTTTTTT
TRBD1,TRBJ1-1,TRBV6-2/TRBV6-3,.,CASSYSGTDLITEAFF,TGTGCCAGCAGTTACTCCGGGACAGATCTGATTACTGAAGCTTTCTTT
.,TRBJ2-1,TRBV7-9,.,CASLLAISYNEQFF,TGTGCCAGCCTCTTAGCTATATCCTACAATGAGCAGTTCTTC
.,TRBJ2-5,TRBV7-2,.,CASSLFRRSYPEETQYF,TGTGCCAGCAGCTTATTCCGGCGGAGCTACCCCGAAGAGACCCAGTACTTC
TRBD2,TRBJ2-1,TRBV19,.,CASSPSRLAGPYNEQFF,TGTGCCAGTAGTCCCTCCCGACTAGCGGGACCCTACAATGAGCAGTTCTTC
.,TRBJ2-1,TRBV7-9,.,CASSHTGTVYNEQFF,TGTGCCAGCAGCCACACCGGGACTGTCTACAATGAGCAGTTCTTC
TRBD2,TRBJ2-3,TRBV5-4,.,CASSPAVAGTIDTQYF,TGTGCCAGCAGCCCCGCGGTAGCGGGGACTATAGATACGCAGTATTTT
.,TRBJ2-5,TRBV4-1,.,CASSQAPWLGEVEIETQYF,TGCGCCAGCAGCCAAGCCCCCTGGCTGGGGGAGGTGGAAATAGAGACCCAGTACTTC
TRBD2,TRBJ2-7,TRBV5-1,few,CASSLLGGGLEQYF,TGCGCCAGCAGCTTGTTGGGCGGGGGTCTTGAGCAGTACTTC
.,TRBJ2-3,TRBV28,.,CASSLFHRRGDRNTDTQYF,TGTGCCAGCAGTTTATTCCACAGAAGAGGAGACCGAAACACAGATACGCAGTATTTT
.,TRBJ1-1,TRBV11-2,.,CASSPPLGGAFF,TGTGCCAGCAGCCCTCCTTTGGGGGGAGCTTTCTTT
TRBD2,TRBJ2-1,TRBV13,.,CASSFGGRARRNEQFF,TGTGCCAGCAGCTTTGGCGGGAGGGCCAGAAGGAATGAGCAGTTCTTC
.,TRBJ1-3,TRBV20-1,.,CSASSGLVPESGVSGNTIYF,TGCAGTGCTAGTTCGGGTTTAGTACCAGAGAGTGGAGTTTCTGGAAACACCATATATTTT
TRBD2,TRBJ2-3,TRBV7-8,.,CASSLSSGGTDTQYF,TGTGCCAGCAGCTTATCTAGCGGAGGTACAGATACGCAGTATTTT
.,TRBJ2-1,TRBV5-1,.,CASSGGSGGLNYEQFF,TGCGCCAGCAGCGGTGGGTCCGGGGGCCTCAACTATGAGCAGTTCTTC
.,TRBJ2-3,TRBV1,.,CTSSQDGGAGTGGSDTQYF,TGCACCAGCAGCCAAGATGGGGGTGCCGGGACAGGGGGATCAGATACGCAGTATTTT
.,TRBJ2-3,TRBV6-2/TRBV6-3,.,CASSSYPTDTQYF,TGTGCCAGCAGTTCCTACCCCACAGATACGCAGTATTTT
.,TRBJ2-2,TRBV5-1,.,CASTPGDTGELFF,TGCGCCAGCACCCCCGGGGACACCGGGGAGCTGTTTTTT
.,TRBJ2-7,TRBV7-6,.,CASSFNDGYEQYF,TGTGCCAGCAGCTTTAACGACGGATACGAGCAGTACTTC
.,TRBJ1-5,TRBV30,.,CAWSGTGLNQPQHF,TGTGCCTGGAGTGGAACAGGGCTTAATCAGCCCCAGCATTTT
.,TRBJ2-2,TRBV6-5,.,CASSYEVRGTGELFF,TGTGCCAGCAGTTACGAGGTTAGGGGCACCGGGGAGCTGTTTTTT
.,TRBJ2-5,TRBV7-7,.,CASSFMGSGQGGETQYF,TGTGCCAGCAGCTTTATGGGGTCCGGACAAGGTGGAGAGACCCAGTACTTC
.,TRBJ2-1,TRBV7-3,once,CASSLSTSSYNEQFF,TGTGCCAGCAGCCTCTCGACCAGCTCCTACAATGAGCAGTTCTTC
TRBD2,TRBJ2-3,TRBV24-1,.,CATSGRGSTDTQYF,TGTGCCACCAGTGGGCGGGGGTCGACAGATACGCAGTATTTT
.,TRBJ1-5,TRBV4-1,few,CASSQDWPDNQPQHF,TGCGCCAGCAGCCAAGATTGGCCAGACAATCAGCCCCAGCATTTT
TRBD1,TRBJ1-2,TRBV5-8,.,CASRTRARGLAYGYTF,TGTGCCAGCAGAACTAGAGCCAGGGGGCTCGCCTATGGCTACACCTTC
.,TRBJ1-4,TRBV30,once,CAWNRRQGWEKLFF,TGTGCCTGGAATCGGAGGCAGGGGTGGGAAAAACTGTTTTTT
.,TRBJ1-2,TRBV2,few,CASSAFRDPGLYGYTF,TGTGCCAGCAGCGCCTTCAGGGACCCTGGCCTCTATGGCTACACCTTC
TRBD1,TRBJ1-6,TRBV3-1/TRBV3-2,.,CASRRRRQGPGGSPLHF,TGTGCCAGCAGACGAAGGAGACAGGGGCCCGGGGGTTCACCCCTCCACTTT
TRBD2,TRBJ2-1,TRBV7-2,.,CASSSLAGLSNEQFF,TGTGCCAGCAGCTCCTTAGCGGGATTAAGCAATGAGCAGTTCTTC
TRBD2,TRBJ2-5,TRBV5-1,.,CASSTGTSGGARETQYF,TGCGCCAGCAGCACTGGGACTAGCGGGGGGGCCCGGGAGACCCAGTACTTC
TRBD1,TRBJ1-5,TRBV2,.,CASTDRGLGDQPQHF,TGTGCCAGCACTGACAGGGGGCTGGGGGATCAGCCCCAGCATTTT
.,TRBJ2-3,TRBV18,.,CASSLTRTPQADTQYF,TGTGCCAGCTCACTAACGCGGACCCCACAGGCAGATACGCAGTATTTT
.,TRBJ2-1,TRBV7-3,.,CASSLTHRWDAAYNEQFF,TGTGCCAGCAGCTTAACGCACCGCTGGGACGCCGCCTACAATGAGCAGTTCTTC
.,TRBJ2-5,TRBV5-1,once,CASSLAVGTQYF,TGCGCCAGCAGCTTGGCCGTCGGGACCCAGTACTTC